This T cell receptor beta chain appears in the sequencing data of a study of cytomegalovirus exposure and HLA in healthy donors. Researchers ran the PCR with 60 Vbeta and 13 Jbeta primers. Original analysis: In a later analysis, of 70 million to 85 million unique beta chains, 9 million to 11 million appeared in at least two donors. Libraries were prepared by immunoSEQ multiplex PCR; TCRdb keeps only in-frame clonotypes and omits some of them. The V and J calls and clone size were taken over from that table, and D and trimming were inferred from the DNA. The sample includes under 200,000 clones, more than 75% of them seen just once. Germline V gives CDR1 SGHAT, CDR2 FQNNGV. Between the trimmed V and J ends, which lost 5 bases and 0 bases, there was a span of 17 bases. The CDR3 is 16 residues long.

Sequenced: PBMCs. This receptor was obtained from a man aged 18 to 35 in good health and CMV-seropositive. The J gene is TRBJ2-7, the V gene TRBV11-2; weak D call: TRBD2 (6 bases). CDR3 region: CASSLDGGDHSYEQYF. The CDR3 bases are TGTGCCAGCAGCCTCGACGGCGGGGATCACTCCTACGAGCAGTACTTC.